Listed below are T cell receptor beta chains from one sample, sequenced in a study of OX40 agonist ivuxolimab in advanced cancers. The repertoire was sequenced with immunoSEQ multiplex PCR; TCRdb's copy has only in-frame clones and lacks some. The sample has approximately 59,000 clones; approximately 75% are singletons. The specimen comprised CD4+ or CD8+ T cells sorted from blood, sampled in a trial of the OX40 agonist ivuxolimab. The receptors shown here come from an adult with an advanced solid tumor such as melanoma, head and neck, liver or kidney cancer. Both conserved end residues are part of each CDR3. The D gene is left open where the match is weak. Clone size is given for some rows only: seen once, a few or many times, or a class if the clone is expanded.

V	size	D	J	DNA	CDR3
TRBV5-1	.	.	TRBJ2-2	TGCGCCAGCAGCTTGGTCGGCGGCCAGAACACCGGGGAGCTGTTTTTT	CASSLVGGQNTGELFF
TRBV2	.	.	TRBJ2-3	TGTGCCAGCAGAGAGACAGGAATTGACACAGATACGCAGTATTTT	CASRETGIDTDTQYF
TRBV19	.	TRBD1	TRBJ1-4	TGTGCCAGTAGCCCCACAGGGGGGTCTAATGAAAAACTGTTTTTT	CASSPTGGSNEKLFF
TRBV29-1	few	.	TRBJ2-7	TGCAGCGTTGGCGAGGACTACGAGCAGTACTTC	CSVGEDYEQYF
TRBV5-1	.	.	TRBJ1-3	TGCGCCAGCAGGTCTAATGGAAACACCATATATTTT	CASRSNGNTIYF
TRBV21-1	.	.	TRBJ2-3	TGTGCCAGCAGCAAAGTAGGGGGCCTGAAAGATACGCAGTATTTT	CASSKVGGLKDTQYF
TRBV15	.	.	TRBJ1-2	TGTGCCACCAGCCCCCAAAAGGGGGGAGCTAACTATGGCTACACCTTC	CATSPQKGGANYGYTF
TRBV6-1	.	.	TRBJ1-3	TGTGCCAGCAGTGAACGTCCCTCTGGAAACACCATATATTTT	CASSERPSGNTIYF
TRBV2	once	.	TRBJ2-3	TGTGCCAGCAGTGAACAGGGATTTAGCACAGATACGCAGTATTTT	CASSEQGFSTDTQYF
TRBV2	.	.	TRBJ1-4	TGTGCCACAGCACGAGAGGAAAAACTGTTTTTT	CATAREEKLFF
TRBV7-9	once	.	TRBJ1-3	TGTGCCAGCAGCTCCCCGGGAGGGGTAAACACCATATATTTT	CASSSPGGVNTIYF
TRBV19	few	.	TRBJ1-5	TGTGCCAGTACAGCATACAATCAGCCCCAGCATTTT	CASTAYNQPQHF
TRBV29-1	few	.	TRBJ1-1	TGCAGCGTTTCGTCCACTGAAGCTTTCTTT	CSVSSTEAFF
TRBV7-9	.	.	TRBJ1-2	TGTGCCAGCAGTCCCGGCGGGGTCGGCAGCTATGGCTACACCTTC	CASSPGGVGSYGYTF
TRBV5-4	.	TRBD1	TRBJ1-4	TGTGCCAGCAGCAAGACAGGGGGCATAGCTAATGAAAAACTGTTTTTT	CASSKTGGIANEKLFF
TRBV6-4	few	.	TRBJ2-2	TGTGCCAGCAGTCACACCGGGGAGCTGTTTTTT	CASSHTGELFF
TRBV19	.	.	TRBJ2-2	TGTGCCAGTATATCGCGCAGGGAAACCGGGGAGCTGTTTTTT	CASISRRETGELFF
TRBV4-2	.	.	TRBJ2-5	TGTGCCAGCAGCCAAGATGGCCAGCGGGGAGGGGGGACCCAGTACTTC	CASSQDGQRGGGTQYF
TRBV29-1	few	.	TRBJ2-2	TGCAGTTCTACCGGGGGTACCGGGGAGCTGTTTTTT	CSSTGGTGELFF
TRBV2	once	TRBD1	TRBJ2-5	TGTGCCAGCAGTGAATGGGACAGGGCTCGGGAGACCCAGTACTTC	CASSEWDRARETQYF
TRBV10-2	.	.	TRBJ2-1	TGCGCCAGCCGAGCCTTCTCCTACAATGAGCAGTTCTTC	CASRAFSYNEQFF
TRBV29-1	.	.	TRBJ2-5	TGCAGCGTTGAAGATACCCAGTACCAAGAGACCCAGTACTTC	CSVEDTQYQETQYF
TRBV28	.	.	TRBJ2-1	TGTGCCAGCAGGCCAACTCATGTGGAATACAATGAGCAGTTCTTC	CASRPTHVEYNEQFF
TRBV29-1	.	TRBD1	TRBJ2-7	TGCAGCGTCTCCCAGACAGGGACCTACGAGCAGTACTTC	CSVSQTGTYEQYF
TRBV7-9	.	.	TRBJ1-1	TGTGCCAGCAGGTCGATAATGAACACTGAAGCTTTCTTT	CASRSIMNTEAFF
TRBV2	.	.	TRBJ1-2	TGTGCCAGCAGTGAGTCCGTCTATGGCTACACCTTC	CASSESVYGYTF
TRBV15	.	.	TRBJ1-2	TGTGCCACCAGCAGCGGGGGATGGGGGTCTGGCGGCTACACCTTC	CATSSGGWGSGGYTF
TRBV28	.	TRBD1	TRBJ1-5	TGTGCCAGCAGTTTAGGACAGGCCGATCATCAGCCCCAGCATTTT	CASSLGQADHQPQHF
TRBV9	.	TRBD1	TRBJ2-7	TGTGCCAGCAGCGTAGCTGGGACAGAATACGAGCAGTACTTC	CASSVAGTEYEQYF
TRBV5-1	.	.	TRBJ2-7	TGTGCCAGCAGCCTGGCCAGCTACGAGCAGTACTTC	CASSLASYEQYF
TRBV5-6	.	.	TRBJ1-4	TGTGCCAGCAGCTCGCGGGGGGCCGGTGAAAAACTGTTTTTT	CASSSRGAGEKLFF
TRBV19	.	.	TRBJ1-6	TGTGCCAGTAGTGAAGGAACATCCTATAATTCACCCCTCCACTTT	CASSEGTSYNSPLHF
TRBV11-3	.	TRBD1	TRBJ1-1	TGTGCCAGCAGCTTAGATCCTGGGGACAGGAAGTCTTTCTTT	CASSLDPGDRKSFF
TRBV19	.	.	TRBJ1-5	TGTGCCAGTAGTTTCGACAACAATCAGCCCCAGCATTTT	CASSFDNNQPQHF
TRBV21-1	.	.	TRBJ2-3	TGTGCCAGCAGCTACTTGAGTAGCGGGCATAGCACAGATACGCAGTATTTT	CASSYLSSGHSTDTQYF
TRBV29-1	few	TRBD1	TRBJ1-5	TGCAGCGCCAAACTGGACAGGGAAGGGGATAGCAATCAGCCCCAGCATTTT	CSAKLDREGDSNQPQHF
TRBV5-6	.	.	TRBJ2-7	TGTGCCAGCAGCTTCACAGACTACGAGCAGTACTTC	CASSFTDYEQYF
TRBV28	.	.	TRBJ2-7	TGTGCCAGCAGGGGACCTGAGCACGAGCAGTACTTC	CASRGPEHEQYF
TRBV23-1	.	.	TRBJ2-5	TGCGCCAGCAGTCCTACAGCGACAGGGAGGGAGACCCAGTACTTC	CASSPTATGRETQYF
TRBV5-4	.	.	TRBJ2-7	TGTGCCAGCAGCTTAGGTGGCCGAGCCTACGAGCAGTACTTC	CASSLGGRAYEQYF
TRBV5-5	.	TRBD2	TRBJ2-1	TGTGCCAGCAGCCTCGGGGGGAGGTCCTACAATGAGCAGTTCTTC	CASSLGGRSYNEQFF
TRBV15	.	TRBD1	TRBJ2-3	TGTGCCACCAGCAATATGGGACAGGGGGTTACGCAGTATTTT	CATSNMGQGVTQYF
TRBV10-2	.	TRBD2	TRBJ2-2	TGCGCCAGCAGTAGCGGGGGGGCTAGCACCGGGGAGCTGTTTTTT	CASSSGGASTGELFF
TRBV7-9	few	.	TRBJ1-5	TGTGCCAGCAGCTTAGAGGTAGATCAGCCCCAGCATTTT	CASSLEVDQPQHF
TRBV6-4	.	.	TRBJ1-5	TGTGCCAGCAGTGAGGGGGTGAATCAGCCCCAGCATTTT	CASSEGVNQPQHF
TRBV6-5	.	.	TRBJ1-6	TGTGCCAGCAGTTACGGCGGGTTTAATTCACCCCTCCACTTT	CASSYGGFNSPLHF
TRBV18	.	.	TRBJ1-6	TGTGCCAGCTCACCAGGCCGCGCCAGTTCACCCCTCCACTTT	CASSPGRASSPLHF
TRBV19	.	.	TRBJ1-5	TGTGCCAGTAGTATAGCGGTCAATCAGCCCCAGCATTTT	CASSIAVNQPQHF
TRBV5-1	.	.	TRBJ2-2	TGCGCCAGCAGCTCGCAGGGCACCGGGGAGCTGTTTTTT	CASSSQGTGELFF
TRBV15	few	TRBD1	TRBJ1-2	TGTGCCACCAGCAGATCGGGACAGGGCGAAAACTATGGCTACACCTTC	CATSRSGQGENYGYTF
TRBV7-9	.	TRBD1	TRBJ2-5	TGTGCCAGCAGACGCCCCGGGACAGGGGTAGAGACCCAGTACTTC	CASRRPGTGVETQYF
TRBV12-5	.	TRBD1	TRBJ2-7	TGTGCTAGTGCCCTAGGACAGGGTTTCTACGAGCAGTACTTC	CASALGQGFYEQYF
TRBV4-2	.	.	TRBJ2-7	TGTGCCAGCAGCCAAGTCGACACGATCTACGAGCAGTACTTC	CASSQVDTIYEQYF
TRBV5-4	.	.	TRBJ2-3	TGTGCCAGCCTCGTAGGGGGCACAGATACGCAGTATTTT	CASLVGGTDTQYF